A single TCR beta chain is shown here with its context. The antigen remains unidentified. As part of sample collection, lesional scalp punch biopsies and peripheral blood were taken from alopecia areata patients. Extracted RNA was reverse transcribed into cDNA, the sequencing template. Sequencing was performed with immunoSEQ multiplex PCR; in TCRdb, only in-frame clones are kept and a portion is missing. This repertoire shows 140,000 to 150,000 clones, approximately 45% found once; its top ten account for about 6.4%. This specimen belongs to a study of CD8+ T cells in alopecia areata. Background on the study: Those patients who were treated received oral tofacitinib, which was given at 5 to 10 mg twice daily for moderate-to-severe alopecia areata.

General observations from the study: Sequences from scalp samples also cover resident alphabeta T cells of normal skin. Across lesional scalp, and particularly alopecia totalis/universalis, clonality surpassed that of normal scalp.

The CDR3 spans 17 residues. Germline values: CDR1 SGHRS, CDR2 YFSETQ. V lost 3 bases and J 0 bases, leaving 13 bases between the germline ends. This chain links TRBV5-1 with TRBJ2-6; the D call may be TRBD1 or TRBD2 (5 bases each). Sequenced material: CD4+ T cells sorted from blood. The clonotype comes from a human donor with alopecia areata. CDR3 loop: CASSSGRPHSGANVLTF. CDR3 DNA sequence: TGCGCCAGCAGCTCGGGACGGCCTCACTCTGGGGCCAACGTCCTGACTTTC.